The 14 T cell receptor beta chains below come from one sample, sequenced in a study of shared clonotypes between healthy human individuals. The protocol was immunoSEQ multiplex PCR, while the TCRdb copy is restricted to in-frame clones and leaves out a portion. The sample holds more than 400,000 clones, around 96% seen once. The sequencing input was naive CD4+ T cells sorted from blood. Subset in this sample: CD45RA+ positively selected. Receptors originate from a woman aged 25 to 39 in good health.

The J gene is TRBJ1-1, the V gene TRBV7-8; D ambiguous. This CDR3 has 16 residues. Germline V gene sequence: CDR1 SGHVS, CDR2 FQNEAQ. V was pared by 0 bases and J by 4 bases, with 15 bases between. CDR3 nucleotides: TGTGCCAGCAGCTTAGCCCAGGACCAAGGTGGCACTGAAGCTTTCTTT. Translation: CASSLAQDQGGTEAFF.

This chain uses TRBV9 with TRBJ2-5; D ambiguous. Judging by the DNA end, TRBJ2-7 fits better; the J call may be wrong. This CDR3 comprises 14 residues. Per germline, CDR1 SGDLS and CDR2 YYNGEE. CDR3 sequence reads: CASSVGTNFYEQYF. The DNA of the CDR3 is TGTGCCAGCAGCGTAGGCACTAATTTCTACGAGCAGTACTTC.

The gene calls are TRBV27 and TRBJ2-6; 7 bases align to TRBD2. This CDR3 region has 16 residues. Germline V gives CDR1 MNHEY, CDR2 SMNVEV (reference sequence). Losses at the gene ends were 8 bases for V and 1 base for J; bases not matched to a gene: 8. This CDR3 reads CASSRGDFSGANVLTF. DNA of the CDR3: TGTGCCAGCTCCCGGGGGGACTTTTCTGGGGCCAACGTCCTGACTTTC.

The CDR3 DNA sequence: TGTGCCAGCCGGGCCCCGGGACAGAGCACAGATACGCAGTATTTT. It encodes CASRAPGQSTDTQYF. The chain is built from TRBV6-5 and TRBJ2-3, with TRBD1 matching over 7 bases. The V segment lost 8 bases and the J segment 0 bases; nucleotides outside the gene matches: 8. The germline V gene encodes CDR1 MNHEY and CDR2 SVGAGI. The CDR3 length is 15 residues.

The genes are TRBV5-1 and TRBJ2-2; possible D gene TRBD2, 5 bases. The CDR3 sequence is 14 residues long. Trimming shortened V by 5 bases and J by 4 bases, and 12 bases separated the two germline ends. Germline values: CDR1 SGHRS, CDR2 YFSETQ. This CDR3 is CASRVAGLTGELFF. The CDR3 nucleotides read TGCGCCAGCAGAGTGGCGGGTCTCACCGGGGAGCTGTTTTTT.

V and J are TRBV9 and TRBJ2-2, with D tentatively TRBD2 (5 bases). Germline loops: CDR1 SGDLS, CDR2 YYNGEE. The CDR3 spans 14 residues. V shed 4 bases and J shed 7 bases, with 14 bases lying between them. CDR3 region: CASSKRTGDGELFF. The CDR3 bases are TGTGCCAGCAGCAAACGGACTGGCGACGGGGAGCTGTTTTTT.

The genes are TRBV2 and TRBJ2-2; the D gene is possibly TRBD2 (6 bases). CDR3 size: 16 residues. V was trimmed by 3 bases and J by 2 bases, leaving 13 bases between them. The germline gives CDR1 SNHLY, CDR2 FYNNEI. The CDR3 here is CASSDFGTSNTGELFF. The CDR3 bases are TGTGCCAGCAGTGATTTCGGGACTTCCAACACCGGGGAGCTGTTTTTT. The full variable domain, with the rest looked up from reference TRBV2 and TRBJ2-2, is EPEVTQTPSHQVTQMGQEVILRCVPISNHLYFYWYRQILGQKVEFLVSFYNNEISEKSEIFDDQFSVERPDGSNFTLKIRSTKLEDSAMYFCASSDFGTSNTGELFFGEGSRLTVL.

The chain combines TRBV27 with TRBJ2-1, with D uncertain. The CDR3 runs 9 residues. V was cut by 7 bases and J by 9 bases, with 4 bases left in between. CDR1 MNHEY and CDR2 SMNVEV come from the germline V gene (reference sequence). CDR3 nucleotides: TGTGCCAGCATATGTGAGCAGTTCTTC. This encodes CASICEQFF.

This chain links TRBV29-1 with TRBJ2-1; 9 nucleotides align to TRBD2. J was trimmed by 0 bases and V by 5 bases; bases with no gene match: 8. Looked up from germline, CDR1 is SQVTM and CDR2 is ANQGSEA. The CDR3 consists of 16 residues. The CDR3 reads CSVKSSGIGSYNEQFF. The CDR3 DNA reads as TGCAGCGTTAAATCTAGCGGGATCGGCTCCTACAATGAGCAGTTCTTC.

The V and J genes are TRBV4-1 and TRBJ2-2, with 12 bases lining up with TRBD2. Germline V gene lookup returns CDR1 MGHRA and CDR2 YSYEKL. This CDR3 has 19 amino acids. The junction had 10 bases not matched to a gene; V was cut back by 1 base and J by 4 bases. The CDR3 loop is CASSQAGLAGGPGTGELFF. CDR3 coding DNA: TGCGCCAGCAGCCAAGCAGGCCTAGCGGGAGGGCCGGGCACCGGGGAGCTGTTTTTT.

This rearrangement joins TRBV19 to TRBJ1-2; 8 bases fit TRBD1. V shed 5 bases and J 5 bases; nucleotides not matched to a gene: 10. This CDR3 region has 15 residues. Germline CDR1 reads LNHDA; CDR2 reads SQIVND (reference sequence). The CDR3 DNA reads TGTGCCAGTAGTGTACCTCGGACAGGGCGTTATGGCTACACCTTC. It is translated as CASSVPRTGRYGYTF.

The chain employs TRBV19 and TRBJ1-5; D gene ambiguous. The V and J ends lost 1 base and 4 bases respectively, with 14 bases between them. This CDR3 contains 16 residues. Germline lookup yields CDR1 LNHDA and CDR2 SQIVND (reference sequence). CDR3 nucleotides: TGTGCCAGTAGTATAGTGGGCAGGTCGAGGAATCAGCCCCAGCATTTT. Protein: CASSIVGRSRNQPQHF. Together with reference TRBV19 and TRBJ1-5, the CDR3 gives the full variable domain: DGGITQSPKYLFRKEGQNVTLSCEQNLNHDAMYWYRQDPGQGLRLIYYSQIVNDFQKGDIAEGYSVSREKKESFPLTVTSAQKNPTAFYLCASSIVGRSRNQPQHFGDGTRLSIL.

The chain links TRBV11-3 to TRBJ2-1; TRBD2 agrees at 12 bases. This CDR3 is 15 amino acids long. V lost 5 bases and J lost 10; bases outside the gene matches: 9. Germline V gene lookup returns CDR1 SGHNT and CDR2 YENEEA. The CDR3 nucleotides are TGTGCCAGCAGCCGAGGACTAGCGGGAATGGGGGAGCAGTTCTTC. It encodes CASSRGLAGMGEQFF.

The chain couples TRBV5-1 to TRBJ1-2, with D hard to call. Per the germline V gene, CDR1 is SGHRS and CDR2 is YFSETQ. The V and J ends lost 0 bases and 2 bases respectively, with 14 bases between them. The CDR3 extends over 16 amino acids. CDR3 nucleotide sequence: TGCGCCAGCAGCTTGGCCCCACAAATTATAAACTATGGCTACACCTTC. It translates to CASSLAPQIINYGYTF. The full variable domain, completed using reference TRBV5-1 and TRBJ1-2, is KAGVTQTPRYLIKTRGQQVTLSCSPISGHRSVSWYQQTPGQGLQFLFEYFSETQRNKGNFPGRFSGRQFSNSRSEMNVSTLELGDSALYLCASSLAPQIINYGYTFGSGTRLTVV.